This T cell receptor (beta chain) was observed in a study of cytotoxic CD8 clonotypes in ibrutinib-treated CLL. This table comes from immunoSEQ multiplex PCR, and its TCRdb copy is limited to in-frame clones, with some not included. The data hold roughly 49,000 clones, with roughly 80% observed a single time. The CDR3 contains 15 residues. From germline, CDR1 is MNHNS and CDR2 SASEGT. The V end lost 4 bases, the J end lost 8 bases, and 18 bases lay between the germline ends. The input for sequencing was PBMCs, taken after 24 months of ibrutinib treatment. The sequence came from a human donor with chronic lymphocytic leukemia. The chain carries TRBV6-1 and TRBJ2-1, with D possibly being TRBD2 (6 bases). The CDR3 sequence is CASSALSGSGDEQFF. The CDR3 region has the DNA TGTGCCAGCAGTGCCCTTAGCGGCTCGGGGGATGAGCAGTTCTTC.